This T cell receptor (beta chain) was identified in a study of T cells expressing NK-cell markers. Overall study: Among eight sequenced donors, seven carried HCMV seropositivity while one was seronegative.

Reprocessing the 5' RACE reads, TCRdb reports a single entry for every CDR3 protein and omits DNA. The sample has over 250,000 distinct CDR3 sequences. Regarding the study as a whole: Also leading the CD3+CD56-NKG2C+ fraction in a few donors were these clonotypes. There remained a lack of clarity about HCMV specificity of expanded NKG2C+ T cell clones.

For this clonotype: Antigen specificity is unknown.

The specimen was blood T cells: a sorted CD56 or NKG2C T cell subset, CD4+ or CD8+ T cells, or bulk PBMC T cells (not recorded which). The clonotype was recovered from a woman aged 18-70 years in good health.

The chain's CDR3 is CSAAASTEAFF. The chain links TRBV20-1 to TRBJ1-1. CDR1 and CDR2 from the germline V gene are DFQATT and SNEGSKA (reference sequence). The CDR3 sequence is 11 residues long.